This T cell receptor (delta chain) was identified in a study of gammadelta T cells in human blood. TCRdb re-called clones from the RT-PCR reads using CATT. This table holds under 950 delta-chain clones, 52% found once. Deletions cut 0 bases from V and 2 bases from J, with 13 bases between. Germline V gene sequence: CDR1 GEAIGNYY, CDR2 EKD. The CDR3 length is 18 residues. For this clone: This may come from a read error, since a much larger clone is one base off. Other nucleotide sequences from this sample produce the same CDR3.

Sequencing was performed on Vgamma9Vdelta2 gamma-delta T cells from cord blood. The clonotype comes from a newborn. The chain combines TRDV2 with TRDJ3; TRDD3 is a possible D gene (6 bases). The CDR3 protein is CACDTLGDTAWDTRQMFF. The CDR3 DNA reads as TGTGCCTGTGACACCCTGGGAGATACGGCCTGGGACACCCGACAGATGTTTTTC.